Reported below is one T cell receptor (beta chain). This sample was taken from a study of T cells after yellow fever vaccination. TCRdb re-derived calls from the 5' RACE reads in MiXCR, one entry per CDR3 protein. The sample carries some 500,000 distinct CDR3 sequences, roughly 13% recorded once. Germline CDR1 and CDR2: MNHEY and SVGEGT. The J segment lost 6 bases and the V segment lost 6 bases, leaving 5 bases of the junction unmatched. There are 14 residues in the CDR3. This specimen consisted of PBMCs, obtained on the day of the yellow fever booster vaccination. The rearrangement links TRBV6-2 or TRBV6-3 to TRBJ1-5; TRBD1 aligns across 10 bases. This clonotype was obtained from a young man who received the YFV17D yellow fever vaccine. CDR3 protein: CASRGTGEGQPQHF. The CDR3 DNA reads TGTGCCAGCAGAGGGACAGGGGAAGGTCAGCCCCAGCATTTT.